This entry describes one T cell receptor beta chain. What it recognizes is unknown. This entry belongs to a study of vaccination and CD4 T cells after COVID-19. The V and J ends lost 4 bases and 1 base respectively, with 17 bases between them. Germline V gene data show CDR1 as SGHTS and CDR2 as YDEGEE. The CDR3 is 16 residues long. The treatment: approximately 9-day PBMC culture with coronavirus spike peptide pools or control peptides (ViraFEST assay). These CD4+ T cells came from an unexposed donor, sampled before the COVID-19 pandemic (2011-2018). Oncomine TCR Beta short-read sequencing was applied to DNA from cultured CD4+ T cells. From cultured CD4+ T cells, genomic DNA was extracted. MiXCR, applied by TCRdb to the PCR reads, yields one record per CDR3 protein. The table shows several thousand distinct CDR3 sequences, with around 34% occurring only once.

The clonotype originates from a human donor in good health. Material for sequencing was CD4+ T cells from blood, cultured in vitro. The chain has TRBV5-8 and TRBJ2-5; D possibly corresponds to TRBD2 (5 bases). The CDR3 region is CASSIHKGAPQETQYF. For the CDR3, the DNA is TGTGCCAGCAGCATCCATAAGGGAGCCCCCCAAGAGACCCAGTACTTC.